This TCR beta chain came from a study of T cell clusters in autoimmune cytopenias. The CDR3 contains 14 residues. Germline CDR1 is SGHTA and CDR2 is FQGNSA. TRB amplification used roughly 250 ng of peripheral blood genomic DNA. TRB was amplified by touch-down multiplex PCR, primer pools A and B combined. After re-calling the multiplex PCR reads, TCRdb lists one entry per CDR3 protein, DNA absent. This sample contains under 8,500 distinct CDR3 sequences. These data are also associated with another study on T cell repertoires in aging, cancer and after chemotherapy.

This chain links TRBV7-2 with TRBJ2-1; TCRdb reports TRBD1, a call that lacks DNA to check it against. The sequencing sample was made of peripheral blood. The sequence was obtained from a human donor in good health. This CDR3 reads CASSLAWGADEQFF.